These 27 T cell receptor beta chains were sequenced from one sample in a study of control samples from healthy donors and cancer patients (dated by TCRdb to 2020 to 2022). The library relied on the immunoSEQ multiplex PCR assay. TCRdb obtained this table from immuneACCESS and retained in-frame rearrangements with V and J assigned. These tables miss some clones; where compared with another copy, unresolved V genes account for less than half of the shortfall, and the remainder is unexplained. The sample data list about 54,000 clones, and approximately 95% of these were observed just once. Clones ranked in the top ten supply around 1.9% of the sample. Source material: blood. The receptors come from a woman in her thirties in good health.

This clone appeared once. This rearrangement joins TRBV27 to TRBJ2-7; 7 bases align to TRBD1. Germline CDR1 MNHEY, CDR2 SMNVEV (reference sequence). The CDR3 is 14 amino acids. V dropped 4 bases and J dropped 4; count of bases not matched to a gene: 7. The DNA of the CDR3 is TGTGCCAGCAGTTCGAGCCCCAGGGGGTACGAGCAGTACTTC. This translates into CASSSSPRGYEQYF.

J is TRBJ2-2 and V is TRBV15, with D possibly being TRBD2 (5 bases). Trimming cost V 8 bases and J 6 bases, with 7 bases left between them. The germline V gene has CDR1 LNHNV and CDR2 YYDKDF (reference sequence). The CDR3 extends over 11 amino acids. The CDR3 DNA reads TGTGCCACCGAGGGCGCCGGGGAGCTGTTTTTT. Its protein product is CATEGAGELFF.

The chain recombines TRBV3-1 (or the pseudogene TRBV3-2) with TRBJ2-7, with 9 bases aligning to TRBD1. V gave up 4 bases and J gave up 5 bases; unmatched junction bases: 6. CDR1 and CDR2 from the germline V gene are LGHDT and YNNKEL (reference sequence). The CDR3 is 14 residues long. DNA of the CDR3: TGTGCCAGCAGCCTCGGGACAGGGAGGAACGAGCAGTACTTC. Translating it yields CASSLGTGRNEQYF.

In DNA, the CDR3 is TGTGCCAGCAGCAGGAGTGAGCGGGTTCGTGAAAAACTGTTTTTT. This encodes CASSRSERVREKLFF. V and J are TRBV21-1 and TRBJ1-4. TRBV21-1 is a pseudogene segment. This CDR3 has 15 residues.

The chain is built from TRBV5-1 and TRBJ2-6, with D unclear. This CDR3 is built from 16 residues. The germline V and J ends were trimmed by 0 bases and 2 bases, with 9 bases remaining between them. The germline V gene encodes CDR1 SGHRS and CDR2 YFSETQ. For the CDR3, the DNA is TGCGCCAGCAGCTTGGTTGGAACCCCTGGGGCCAACGTCCTGACTTTC. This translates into CASSLVGTPGANVLTF.

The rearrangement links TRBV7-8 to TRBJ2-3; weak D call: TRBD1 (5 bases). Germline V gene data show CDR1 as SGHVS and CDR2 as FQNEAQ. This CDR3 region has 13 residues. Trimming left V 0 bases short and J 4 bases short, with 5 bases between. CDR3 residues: CASSLAGPDTQYF. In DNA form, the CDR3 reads TGTGCCAGCAGCTTAGCGGGGCCAGATACGCAGTATTTT.

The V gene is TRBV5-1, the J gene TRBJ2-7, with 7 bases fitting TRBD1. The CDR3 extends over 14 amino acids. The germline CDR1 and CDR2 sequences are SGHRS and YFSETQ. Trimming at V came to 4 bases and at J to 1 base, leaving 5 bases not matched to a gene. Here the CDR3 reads CASSLRQGSYEQYF. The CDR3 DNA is TGCGCCAGCAGCCTTCGACAGGGTTCCTACGAGCAGTACTTC.

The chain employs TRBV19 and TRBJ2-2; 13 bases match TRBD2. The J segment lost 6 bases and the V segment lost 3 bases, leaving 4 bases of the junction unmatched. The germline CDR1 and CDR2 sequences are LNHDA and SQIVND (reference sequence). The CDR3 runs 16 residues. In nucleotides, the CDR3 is TGTGCCAGTAGTATGAGGACTAGCGGGAGTCCCGGGGAGCTGTTTTTT. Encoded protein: CASSMRTSGSPGELFF.

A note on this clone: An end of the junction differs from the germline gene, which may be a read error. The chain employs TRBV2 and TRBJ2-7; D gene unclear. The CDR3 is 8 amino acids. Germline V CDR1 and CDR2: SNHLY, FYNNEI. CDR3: CASSDMDF. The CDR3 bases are TGTGCCAGCAGTGACATGGACTTC.

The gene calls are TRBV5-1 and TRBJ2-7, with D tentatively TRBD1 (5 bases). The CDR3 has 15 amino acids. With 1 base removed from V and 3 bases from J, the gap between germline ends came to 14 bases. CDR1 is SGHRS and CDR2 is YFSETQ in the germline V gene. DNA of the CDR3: TGCGCCAGCAGCTTGACGTTTACAGGAGACTACGAGCAGTACTTC. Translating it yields CASSLTFTGDYEQYF.

CDR3 bases: TGTGCCAGCAAACAGGGGGACAGTCAGCCCCAGCATTTT. Encoded protein: CASKQGDSQPQHF. The J gene is TRBJ1-5, the V gene TRBV28; 8 nucleotides match TRBD1. The CDR3 has 13 residues. Per germline, CDR1 MDHEN and CDR2 SYDVKM. J was trimmed by 6 bases and V by 7 bases; bases with no gene match: 5.

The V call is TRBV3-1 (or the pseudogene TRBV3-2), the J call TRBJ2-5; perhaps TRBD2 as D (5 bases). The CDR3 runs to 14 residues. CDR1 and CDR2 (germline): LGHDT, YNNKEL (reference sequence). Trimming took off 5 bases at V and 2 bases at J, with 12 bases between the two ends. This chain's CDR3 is CASSKRGQQETQYF. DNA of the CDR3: TGTGCCAGCAGCAAAAGAGGGCAGCAAGAGACCCAGTACTTC.

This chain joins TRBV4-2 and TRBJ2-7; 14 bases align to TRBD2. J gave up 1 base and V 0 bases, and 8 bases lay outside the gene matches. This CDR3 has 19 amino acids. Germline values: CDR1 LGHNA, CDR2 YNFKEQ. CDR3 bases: TGTGCCAGCAGCCAAGATCGGGTGACTAGCGGGAGGGTATCCTACGAGCAGTACTTC. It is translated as CASSQDRVTSGRVSYEQYF.

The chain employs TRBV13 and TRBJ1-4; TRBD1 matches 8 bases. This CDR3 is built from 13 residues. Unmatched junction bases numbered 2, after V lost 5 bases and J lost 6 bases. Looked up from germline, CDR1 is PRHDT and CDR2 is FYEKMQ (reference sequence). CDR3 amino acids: CASSADRDEKLFF. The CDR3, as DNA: TGTGCCAGCAGCGCGGACAGGGATGAAAAACTGTTTTTT.

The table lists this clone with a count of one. CDR3 sequence: CASRVGSSSDEQFF. The CDR3, as DNA: TGTGCCAGCAGGGTGGGCTCTAGCAGCGATGAGCAGTTCTTC. The chain links TRBV2 to TRBJ2-1, with D maybe TRBD2 (5 bases). Trimming pared 6 bases from V and 8 bases from J, leaving 17 bases between. Germline CDR1 and CDR2: SNHLY and FYNNEI. The CDR3 length is 14 residues.

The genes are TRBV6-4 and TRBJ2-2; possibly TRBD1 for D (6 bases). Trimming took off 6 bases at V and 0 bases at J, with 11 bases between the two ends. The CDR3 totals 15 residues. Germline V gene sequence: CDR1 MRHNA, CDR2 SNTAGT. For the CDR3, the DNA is TGTGCCAGCAGCGTACAGGGCGCGAACACCGGGGAGCTGTTTTTT. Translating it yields CASSVQGANTGELFF.

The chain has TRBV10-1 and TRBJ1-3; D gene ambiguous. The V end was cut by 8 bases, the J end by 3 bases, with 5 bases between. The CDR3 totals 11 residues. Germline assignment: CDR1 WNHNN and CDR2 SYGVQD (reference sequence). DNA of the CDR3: TGCGCCAGCTCTAATGGAAACACCATATATTTT. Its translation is CASSNGNTIYF.

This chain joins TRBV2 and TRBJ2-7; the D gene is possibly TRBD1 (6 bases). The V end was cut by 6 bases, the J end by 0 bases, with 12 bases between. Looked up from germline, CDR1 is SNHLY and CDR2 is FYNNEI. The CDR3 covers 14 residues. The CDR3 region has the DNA TGTGCCAGCAGCAGGACAGCTAGCTCCTACGAGCAGTACTTC. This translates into CASSRTASSYEQYF.

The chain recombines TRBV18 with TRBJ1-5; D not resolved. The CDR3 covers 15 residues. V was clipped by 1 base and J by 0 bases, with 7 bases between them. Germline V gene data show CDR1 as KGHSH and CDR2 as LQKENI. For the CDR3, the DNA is TGTGCCAGCTCACCACAGCAGGATAGCAATCAGCCCCAGCATTTT. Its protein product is CASSPQQDSNQPQHF.

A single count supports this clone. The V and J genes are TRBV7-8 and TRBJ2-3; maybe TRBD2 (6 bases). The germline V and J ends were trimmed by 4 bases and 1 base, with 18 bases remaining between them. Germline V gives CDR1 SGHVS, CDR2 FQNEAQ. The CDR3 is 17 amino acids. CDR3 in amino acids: CASSSDRDWEGTDTQYF. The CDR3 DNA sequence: TGTGCCAGCAGCTCAGACCGGGACTGGGAGGGCACAGATACGCAGTATTTT.

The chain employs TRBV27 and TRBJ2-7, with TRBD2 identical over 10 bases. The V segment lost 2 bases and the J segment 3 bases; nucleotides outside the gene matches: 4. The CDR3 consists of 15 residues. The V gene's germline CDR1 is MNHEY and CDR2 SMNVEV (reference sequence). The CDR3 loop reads CASSLVSSGSYEQYF. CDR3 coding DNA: TGTGCCAGCAGTTTAGTGTCTAGCGGGAGCTACGAGCAGTACTTC.

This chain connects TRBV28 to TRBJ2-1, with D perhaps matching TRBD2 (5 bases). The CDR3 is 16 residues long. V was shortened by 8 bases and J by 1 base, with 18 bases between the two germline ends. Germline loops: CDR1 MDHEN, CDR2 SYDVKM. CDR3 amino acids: CASAPLSGNSYNEQFF. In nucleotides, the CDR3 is TGTGCCAGCGCCCCACTATCGGGAAATTCCTACAATGAGCAGTTCTTC.

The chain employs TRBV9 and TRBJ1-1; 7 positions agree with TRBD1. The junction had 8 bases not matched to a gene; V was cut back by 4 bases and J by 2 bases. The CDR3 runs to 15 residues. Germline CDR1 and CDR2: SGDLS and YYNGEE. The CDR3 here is CASSPRTGPNTEAFF. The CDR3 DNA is TGTGCCAGCAGCCCCCGGACAGGACCCAACACTGAAGCTTTCTTT.

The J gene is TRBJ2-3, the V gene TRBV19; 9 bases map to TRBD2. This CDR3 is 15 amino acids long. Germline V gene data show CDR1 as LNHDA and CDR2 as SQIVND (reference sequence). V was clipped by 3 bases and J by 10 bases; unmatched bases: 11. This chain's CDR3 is CASSIGAGGPFPQYF. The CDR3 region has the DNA TGTGCCAGTAGTATCGGGGCGGGAGGGCCCTTTCCGCAGTATTTT.

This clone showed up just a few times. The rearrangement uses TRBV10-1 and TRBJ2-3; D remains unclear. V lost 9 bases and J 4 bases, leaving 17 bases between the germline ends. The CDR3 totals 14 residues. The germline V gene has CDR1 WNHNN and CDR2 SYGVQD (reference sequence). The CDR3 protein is CARPGQTLPDTQYF. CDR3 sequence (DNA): TGCGCCAGACCCGGCCAGACTCTTCCAGATACGCAGTATTTT.

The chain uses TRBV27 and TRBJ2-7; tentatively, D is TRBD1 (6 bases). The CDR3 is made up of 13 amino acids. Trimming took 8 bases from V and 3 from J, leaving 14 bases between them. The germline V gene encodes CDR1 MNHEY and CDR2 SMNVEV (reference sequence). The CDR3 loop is CASWDPGVYEQYF. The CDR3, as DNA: TGTGCCAGCTGGGACCCAGGGGTCTACGAGCAGTACTTC.

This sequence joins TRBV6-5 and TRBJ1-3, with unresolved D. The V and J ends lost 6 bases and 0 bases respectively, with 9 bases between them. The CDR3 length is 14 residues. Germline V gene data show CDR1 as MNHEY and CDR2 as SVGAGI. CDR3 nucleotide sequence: TGTGCCAGCAGCCAGATGGGCTCTGGAAACACCATATATTTT. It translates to CASSQMGSGNTIYF.